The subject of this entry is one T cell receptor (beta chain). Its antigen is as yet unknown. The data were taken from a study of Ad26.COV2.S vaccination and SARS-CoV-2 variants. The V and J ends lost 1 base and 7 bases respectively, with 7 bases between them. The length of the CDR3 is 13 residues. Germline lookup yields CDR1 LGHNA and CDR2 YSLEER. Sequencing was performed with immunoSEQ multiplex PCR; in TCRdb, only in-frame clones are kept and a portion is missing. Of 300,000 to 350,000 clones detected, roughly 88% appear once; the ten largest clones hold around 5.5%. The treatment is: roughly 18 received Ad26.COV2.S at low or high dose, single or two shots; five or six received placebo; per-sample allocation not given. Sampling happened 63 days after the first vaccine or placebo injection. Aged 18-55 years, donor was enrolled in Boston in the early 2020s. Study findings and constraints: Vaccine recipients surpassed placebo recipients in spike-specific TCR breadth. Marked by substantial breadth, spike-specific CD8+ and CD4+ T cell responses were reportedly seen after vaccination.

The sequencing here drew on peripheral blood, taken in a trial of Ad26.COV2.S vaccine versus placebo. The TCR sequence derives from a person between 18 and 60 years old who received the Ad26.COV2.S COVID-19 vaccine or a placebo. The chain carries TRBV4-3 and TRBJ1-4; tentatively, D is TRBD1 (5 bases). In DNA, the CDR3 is TGCGCCAGCAGCCAAGTCCAGGGTGAAAAACTGTTTTTT. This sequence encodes CASSQVQGEKLFF.